This T cell receptor (beta chain) is from a study of Graves' ophthalmopathy and Graves' hyperthyroidism. At least ten counts were recorded for this clonotype. Beta-chain TCR CDR3 regions were amplified from RNA transcripts. HTBI primers primed a first-round RT-PCR, and a second-round multiplex PCR followed. Using its own MiXCR run on the multiplex PCR reads, TCRdb lists one record per CDR3 protein. The sample lists fewer than 250,000 distinct CDR3 sequences, just under 30% occurring once. The TCR was taken from a man aged 50-59 years with Graves' ophthalmopathy. The sample consisted of peripheral blood.

CDR3 sequence reads: CANSGSYEQYF. In nucleotides, the CDR3 is TGCGCCAACTCGGGGTCCTACGAGCAGTACTTC. The chain employs TRBV5-1 and TRBJ2-7; D is possibly TRBD2 (5 bases). Germline-derived CDR1 and CDR2 are SGHRS and YFSETQ. The CDR3 loop spans 11 amino acids. Trimming took off 9 bases at V and 1 base at J, with 8 bases between the two ends.